The present entry profiles one T cell receptor beta chain with its context. The antigen is unknown. These data originate in a study of OX40 agonist ivuxolimab in advanced cancers. Study-wide findings and caveats: Near-lowest levels of clonal expansion characterized partial responders at 0.1-3.0 mg/kg.

Assay used: immunoSEQ multiplex PCR; TCRdb lists only in-frame clones, some missing. The repertoire holds 70,000 or so clones, with 88% as singletons. This sequence originates from an adult with an advanced solid tumor such as melanoma, head and neck, liver or kidney cancer. Sample: CD4+ or CD8+ T cells sorted from blood, taken in a trial of the OX40 agonist ivuxolimab.

The CDR3 protein is CAWSKILTGGNTIYF. The CDR3 coding sequence is TGTGCCTGGAGTAAGATCCTGACAGGTGGAAACACCATATATTTT. This chain uses TRBV30 with TRBJ1-3, with D perhaps TRBD1 (6 bases). The CDR3 consists of 15 residues. V was pared by 2 bases and J by 3 bases, with 14 bases between. CDR1 and CDR2 from the germline V gene are GTSNPN and SVGIG (reference sequence). Complete variable domain (other parts from reference TRBV30 and TRBJ1-3): SQTIHQWPATLVQPVGSPLSLECTVEGTSNPNLYWYRQAAGRGLQLLFYSVGIGQISSEVPQNLSASRPQDRQFILSSKKLLLSDSGFYLCAWSKILTGGNTIYFGEGSWLTVV.